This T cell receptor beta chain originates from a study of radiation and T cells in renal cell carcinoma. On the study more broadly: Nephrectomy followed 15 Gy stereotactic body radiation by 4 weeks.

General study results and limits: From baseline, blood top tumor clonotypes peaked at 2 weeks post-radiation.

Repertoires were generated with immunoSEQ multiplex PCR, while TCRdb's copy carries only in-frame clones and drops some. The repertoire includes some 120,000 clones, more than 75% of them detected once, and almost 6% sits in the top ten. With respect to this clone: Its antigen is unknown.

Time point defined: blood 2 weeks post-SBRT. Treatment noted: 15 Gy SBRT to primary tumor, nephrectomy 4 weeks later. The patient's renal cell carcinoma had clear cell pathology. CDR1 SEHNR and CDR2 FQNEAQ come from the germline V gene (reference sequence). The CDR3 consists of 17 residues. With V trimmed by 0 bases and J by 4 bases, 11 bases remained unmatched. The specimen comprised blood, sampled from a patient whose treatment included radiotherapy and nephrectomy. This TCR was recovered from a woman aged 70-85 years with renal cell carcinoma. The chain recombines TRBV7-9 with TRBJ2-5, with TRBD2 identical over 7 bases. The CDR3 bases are TGTGCCAGCAGCTTAGCTATAGGGACTATATTAAGAGAGACCCAGTACTTC. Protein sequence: CASSLAIGTILRETQYF.